These T cell receptor beta chains were read from a single sample in a study of cytomegalovirus exposure and HLA in healthy donors. The repertoire was sequenced with immunoSEQ multiplex PCR; TCRdb's copy has only in-frame clones and lacks some. The sample has 95,000 to 120,000 clones, approximately 85% seen once. Sequencing was done on a sample of PBMCs. Every receptor here comes from a woman aged 18-29 years in good health and CMV-seronegative. The CDR3 runs from the conserved cysteine through the conserved F or W. Fields, in order: CDR3 length, J gene, D gene, clone size, V gene, CDR3 DNA, CDR3 protein. The D gene is left open where the match is weak. Clone size is not always given. Where it is, it says once, few, many or a class for expanded clones.

13,TRBJ1-1,TRBD1,once,TRBV30,TGTGCCTGGAGTCGCACAGGGGACACTGAAGCTTTCTTT,CAWSRTGDTEAFF
14,TRBJ1-4,.,.,TRBV25-1,TGTGCCAGCACGTCGGGGGGGTCTAATGAAAAACTGTTTTTT,CASTSGGSNEKLFF
17,TRBJ2-1,TRBD2,.,TRBV9,TGTGCCAGCAGCACACGACTAGCGGGGCTCGCTTGGAATGAGCAGTTCTTC,CASSTRLAGLAWNEQFF
16,TRBJ1-5,TRBD1,.,TRBV5-8,TGTGCCAGCAGCGTCCGGGACAGGAGGCGCAATCAGCCCCAGCATTTT,CASSVRDRRRNQPQHF
14,TRBJ1-1,TRBD1,.,TRBV5-5,TGTGCCAGCAGCCTACAGGGGCCGAACACTGAAGCTTTCTTT,CASSLQGPNTEAFF
15,TRBJ2-3,TRBD2,.,TRBV27,TGTGCCAGCAGTTTAGCGGGGGGGTACACAGATACGCAGTATTTT,CASSLAGGYTDTQYF
15,TRBJ2-6,.,.,TRBV25-1,TGTGCCAGCAGTGAAGCTGGAGGTGGGGCCAACGTCCTGACTTTC,CASSEAGGGANVLTF
14,TRBJ2-1,.,.,TRBV25-1,TGTGCCAGCAGTGACAGGGGAACCTACAATGAGCAGTTCTTC,CASSDRGTYNEQFF
15,TRBJ2-7,TRBD1,.,TRBV6-6,TGTGCCAGCCATGGGGCGGGACAGGGAGTTTACGAGCAGTACTTC,CASHGAGQGVYEQYF
17,TRBJ1-3,TRBD1,.,TRBV2,TGTGCCAGCAGTGAAGGGACAGGGGGCCTCTCTGGAAACACCATATATTTT,CASSEGTGGLSGNTIYF
12,TRBJ2-7,.,.,TRBV7-8,TGTGCCAGCAGCTTACAGATCTACGAGCAGTACTTC,CASSLQIYEQYF
14,TRBJ1-2,TRBD1,.,TRBV6-4,TGTGCCAGCAGTCCTGGGACAGGGAGTGGTGGCTACACCTTC,CASSPGTGSGGYTF
14,TRBJ1-1,.,.,TRBV5-1,TGCGCCAGCAGCTTGAGCGGGGGGAGCACTGAAGCTTTCTTT,CASSLSGGSTEAFF
14,TRBJ1-1,.,.,TRBV2,TGTGCCAGCACCGCACGAACAGGGAACACTGAAGCTTTCTTT,CASTARTGNTEAFF
13,TRBJ2-7,.,.,TRBV27,TGTGCCAGCGGGTCTAGCGTGTCCTACGAGCAGTACTTC,CASGSSVSYEQYF
13,TRBJ1-1,TRBD1,once,TRBV2,TGTGCCACCAGAGGTCAGGGGGGCACTGAAGCTTTCTTT,CATRGQGGTEAFF
15,TRBJ1-2,TRBD1,.,TRBV7-9,TGTGCCAGCAGCCCCTCCGGACAGGGGTCCTATGGCTACACCTTC,CASSPSGQGSYGYTF
12,TRBJ2-5,.,once,TRBV7-9,TGTGCCAGCGGGGGGGCCCAGGAGACCCAGTACTTC,CASGGAQETQYF
18,TRBJ2-1,TRBD2,.,TRBV7-3,TGTGCCAGCAGCTACGGGACTAGCGGGGGCTTTTCCTACAATGAGCAGTTCTTC,CASSYGTSGGFSYNEQFF
13,TRBJ2-1,TRBD2,.,TRBV28,TGTGCCAGCAGTTCCCCCTGGCGGGGGGGACAGTTCTTC,CASSSPWRGGQFF
15,TRBJ1-5,TRBD1,.,TRBV4-1,TGCGCCAGCAGCCTAGCACAGGGGTCGGGCCAGCCCCAGCATTTT,CASSLAQGSGQPQHF
13,TRBJ2-7,.,.,TRBV28,TGTGCCAGCAGTTTAATGACCCGGGTGAGCAAGTACTTC,CASSLMTRVSKYF
15,TRBJ2-3,TRBD1,once,TRBV5-8,TGTGCCAGCAGCGCAGGACAGGGATCCACAGATACGCAGTATTTT,CASSAGQGSTDTQYF
15,TRBJ2-1,TRBD2,.,TRBV9,TGTGCCAGCAGCCCCCATTGGGGGGGGAACAATGAGCAGTTCTTC,CASSPHWGGNNEQFF
15,TRBJ2-3,.,.,TRBV13,TGTGCCAGCAGCTTCCGGGACTCCATCACAGATACGCAGTATTTT,CASSFRDSITDTQYF
13,TRBJ2-7,.,.,TRBV11-2,TGTGCCAGCAGCTTAGATCCAGGGGACGAGCAGTACTTC,CASSLDPGDEQYF
16,TRBJ2-2,TRBD1,.,TRBV27,TGTGCCAGCAGTTCGTACAGGGGGGCTAACACCGGGGAGCTGTTTTTT,CASSSYRGANTGELFF
15,TRBJ2-1,.,.,TRBV6-5,TGTGCCAGCAGCACCCTAGGAGGGGGGGCGAATGAGCAGTTCTTC,CASSTLGGGANEQFF
13,TRBJ2-7,.,.,TRBV29-1,TGCAGCGTACTAGGACAGAAACTCTACGAGCAGTACTTC,CSVLGQKLYEQYF
16,TRBJ1-1,.,.,TRBV5-1,TGCGCCAGCAGCCCACAGATGGGGGGAGTAAACACTGAAGCTTTCTTT,CASSPQMGGVNTEAFF
12,TRBJ2-3,.,.,TRBV30,TGTGCCTGGAGTGGACAGTACGCTACGCAGTATTTT,CAWSGQYATQYF
12,TRBJ1-2,TRBD1,.,TRBV29-1,TGCAGCGTTGAGGGACAGAACTATGGCTACACCTTC,CSVEGQNYGYTF
16,TRBJ2-2,.,.,TRBV7-8,TGTGCCAGCAGCTTAGGTCCTAGCATTTTCACCGGGGAGCTGTTTTTT,CASSLGPSIFTGELFF
13,TRBJ2-7,TRBD1,.,TRBV5-4,TGTGCCAGCAGCTCCCGGGACAGATACGAGCAGTACTTC,CASSSRDRYEQYF
16,TRBJ2-2,.,.,TRBV7-9,TGTGCCAGCAGCTTAACTCGGGCAGGGGACATCGGGGAGCTGTTTTTT,CASSLTRAGDIGELFF